What follows is one TCR beta chain and its context. Its matching antigen is unknown. The data were obtained in a study of T cell responses to AZD1222 COVID-19 vaccine. As for the study in general: Second-dose timings of about 4 or about 12 weeks were pooled.

Assay used: immunoSEQ multiplex PCR; TCRdb lists only in-frame clones, some missing. The table shows approximately 150,000 clones, with around 91% occurring only once. The V segment lost 4 bases and the J segment 4 bases; nucleotides outside the gene matches: 3. Germline CDR1 GTSNPN, CDR2 SVGIG (reference sequence). This CDR3 spans 12 amino acids. Regarding the study as a whole: Sampled repertoires all dated from after the peak T cell response. Nearly half of unique spike-specific TCRs reportedly avoided B.1.351 and B.1.1.7 mutated regions. Spike-specific TCR breadth and depth were elevated following two AZD1222 doses.

This receptor was taken from an adult in good health. The sample was peripheral blood, taken on day 0 of AZD1222 vaccination. This chain links TRBV30 with TRBJ1-2, with 7 bases aligning to TRBD1. The CDR3 here is CAWNDRAYGYTF. The CDR3 DNA sequence: TGTGCCTGGAACGACAGGGCCTATGGCTACACCTTC.